This TCR beta chain emerged from a study of tumor-infiltrating lymphocytes in primary liver carcinoma. Unsorted bulk tissue (about 18-32 mg) underwent RNA and DNA co-extraction. A primer matching the constant region was used to make TCR beta cDNA from approximately 500 ng of total RNA. Library construction for TCR beta comprised three nested multiplex PCR rounds performed with slightly modified ARM-PCR. The study ran its first two PCR rounds for around 9 cycles each, using TRBV1-TRBV30 forward primers and a C-beta reverse primer. TCRdb itself ran the multiplex PCR reads through MiXCR, one entry per CDR3 protein. There are around 60,000 distinct CDR3 sequences in the sample; roughly 70% occur only once, and about 40% lies in the top ten. Details on this clonotype: At one of its ends the junction is not consistent with the germline gene, which may arise from a read error.

The CDR3 is 15 amino acids. Germline V lookup: CDR1 SEHNR, CDR2 FQNEAQ (reference sequence). The sequence came from a man in his forties with primary liver carcinoma and hepatitis B virus infection. This rearrangement joins TRBV7-9 to TRBJ2-1; 7 bases align to TRBD2. The sample was liver tumor tissue from sampling region 4. The subset: tumor region T4, right-lateral pole. The CDR3 region is CVSNFDLAADNEQFF. In nucleotides, the CDR3 is TGTGTCAGCAACTTCGATCTAGCGGCCGACAATGAGCAGTTCTTC.